The clone carrying this TCR beta chain occurred once. The antigen is not known. V was clipped by 4 bases and J by 4 bases, with 11 bases between them. The V gene's germline CDR1 is SNHLY and CDR2 FYNNEI. The length of the CDR3 is 15 residues. PCR was performed using 60 Vbeta and 13 Jbeta primers. Some clones are missing from TCRdb's copy, which holds only in-frame ones; the method was immunoSEQ multiplex PCR. Of some 270,000 clones listed, around 90% are singletons. These data are taken from a study of cytomegalovirus exposure and HLA in healthy donors. Study at large: Genotyping of more than 300 donors showed that 80% to 85% belonged to the Caucasian-associated ancestry cluster.

Regarding the study as a whole: In a later analysis, the majority of CMV-associated beta chains seemingly showed HLA restriction. Diagnosis of cytomegalovirus status made by the classifier reportedly showed high specificity and sensitivity. Certain sequence variants were highly shared and formed a cluster, and this cluster was likely a sequencing artifact.

V gene TRBV2 combines with J gene TRBJ2-6; TRBD1 is a possible D gene (5 bases). The sequence was collected from a girl aged 2 to 9 in good health and CMV-seronegative. What was sequenced was PBMCs. The CDR3 DNA reads as TGTGCCAGCAGTGGGCAGGGTGCCGGGGCCAACGTCCTGACTTTC. Its translation is CASSGQGAGANVLTF.